This TCR beta chain comes out of a study of blood T cell repertoires in COVID-19. V lost 4 bases to trimming and J lost 4 bases, with 11 bases between them. Germline V gives CDR1 MDHEN, CDR2 SYDVKM. This CDR3 spans 14 amino acids. Clones were sequenced by immunoSEQ multiplex PCR, and TCRdb holds only the in-frame ones, with some missing. The data contain over 85,000 clones, roughly four fifths of them singletons. Source material: peripheral blood. The receptor was derived from a woman aged 60-75 years with acute or convalescent COVID-19. V gene TRBV28 combines with J gene TRBJ1-3; D possibly corresponds to TRBD1 (6 bases). This CDR3 reads CASSSPGQGNTIYF. The CDR3 bases are TGTGCCAGCAGTTCTCCTGGACAGGGAAACACCATATATTTT.